This TCR beta chain comes out of a study of cytomegalovirus exposure and HLA in healthy donors. Study findings and constraints: In vitro data verified three CMV-associated chains as specific for CMV antigens. The study reported that TCR beta sequences accurately predicted HLA-A and HLA-B alleles in most subjects. Among TCR sequences, most were rare, though some public TCRs appeared in many donors. The authors later linked a missense DCLRE1C variant to TCR beta V- and J-gene trimming.

In the case of this clone: Its target is unknown.

The PCR contained 60 Vbeta and 13 Jbeta primers. TCRdb's copy holds only in-frame clones and misses some; the assay was immunoSEQ multiplex PCR. Of over 90,000 clones listed, nearly 65% were seen once; the top ten hold approximately 4.8%. Germline CDR1 reads SGHRS; CDR2 reads YFSETQ. The ends lost 1 base at V and 4 bases at J; junction bases unmatched: 9. There are 17 residues in the CDR3. Sequences were obtained from PBMCs. The chain recombines TRBV5-1 with TRBJ2-7; 12 bases map to TRBD2. This TCR was sampled from a human donor in good health. This chain's CDR3 is CASSLPSGRGPRYEQYF. The CDR3 DNA sequence: TGCGCCAGCAGCTTGCCTAGCGGGAGGGGTCCCCGATACGAGCAGTACTTC.